The 5 T cell receptor beta chains below were found in one sample sequenced in a study of cytomegalovirus exposure and HLA in healthy donors. PCR amplification relied on 60 Vbeta primers (plus 13 Jbeta primers). Produced via immunoSEQ multiplex PCR; TCRdb's table is partial and in-frame only. The table has 120,000 or so clones, roughly 70% seen once. The sequenced sample consisted of PBMCs. These receptors originate from a man in his forties in good health and CMV-seropositive.

CDR3 sequence (DNA): TGTGCCAGCAGTTCAGGTAGTGGCTCCTACAATGAGCAGTTCTTC. Amino acid sequence: CASSSGSGSYNEQFF. This rearrangement joins TRBV27 to TRBJ2-1; no clear D. The CDR3 loop spans 15 amino acids. The germline V and J ends were trimmed by 4 bases and 0 bases, with 10 bases remaining between them. CDR1 and CDR2 (germline): MNHEY, SMNVEV (reference sequence).

The chain combines TRBV2 with TRBJ1-1, with D perhaps TRBD1 (6 bases). The V gene's germline CDR1 is SNHLY and CDR2 FYNNEI. This CDR3 has 15 residues. Deletions cut 5 bases from V and 2 bases from J, with 15 bases between. The CDR3 sequence is CASSFRQGSNTEAFF. The CDR3 bases are TGTGCCAGCAGTTTTCGGCAGGGGAGTAACACTGAAGCTTTCTTT.

The chain employs TRBV11-1 and TRBJ2-7; 11 bases align to TRBD2. V lost 6 bases to trimming and J lost 4 bases; unmatched junction nucleotides: 8. Germline CDR1 SGHAT, CDR2 FQDESV (reference sequence). CDR3 size: 15 residues. CDR3 DNA sequence: TGTGCCAGCAGAGAAACGACTAGCGGGAAATACGAGCAGTACTTC. Translation gives CASRETTSGKYEQYF.

The CDR3 DNA is TGTACGTGGGGGGCAACTAATGAAAAACTGTTTTTT. Translated, it gives CTWGATNEKLFF. This chain links TRBV2 with TRBJ1-4; D is perhaps TRBD1 (5 bases). Germline values: CDR1 SNHLY, CDR2 FYNNEI. The CDR3 covers 12 residues.

The chain combines TRBV27 with TRBJ2-1; 12 bases map to TRBD1. Germline trimming cut 4 bases from V and 7 bases from J; bases unmatched to any gene: 2. The germline V gene encodes CDR1 MNHEY and CDR2 SMNVEV (reference sequence). The CDR3 covers 14 residues. Written as DNA, the CDR3 is TGTGCCAGCAGTTGGGACAGGGGGCGTAATGAGCAGTTCTTC. It is translated as CASSWDRGRNEQFF.